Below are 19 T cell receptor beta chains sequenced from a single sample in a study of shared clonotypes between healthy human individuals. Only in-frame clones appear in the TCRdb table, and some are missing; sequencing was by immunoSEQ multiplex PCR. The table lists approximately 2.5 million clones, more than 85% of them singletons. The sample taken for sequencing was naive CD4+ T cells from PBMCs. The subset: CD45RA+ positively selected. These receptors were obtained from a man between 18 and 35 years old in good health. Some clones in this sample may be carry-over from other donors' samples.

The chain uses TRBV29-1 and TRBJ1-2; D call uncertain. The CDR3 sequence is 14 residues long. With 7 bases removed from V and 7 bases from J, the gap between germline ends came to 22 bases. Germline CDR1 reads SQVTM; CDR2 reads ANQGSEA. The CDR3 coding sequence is TGCAGCGCCGGAGGCCCCGGATTATCAGCTGGCTACACCTTC. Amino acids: CSAGGPGLSAGYTF.

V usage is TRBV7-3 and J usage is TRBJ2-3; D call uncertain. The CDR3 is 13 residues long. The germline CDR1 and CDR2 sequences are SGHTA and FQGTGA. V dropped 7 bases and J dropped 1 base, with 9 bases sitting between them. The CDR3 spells CASTLIGTDTQYF. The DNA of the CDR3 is TGTGCCAGCACCCTAATCGGCACAGATACGCAGTATTTT.

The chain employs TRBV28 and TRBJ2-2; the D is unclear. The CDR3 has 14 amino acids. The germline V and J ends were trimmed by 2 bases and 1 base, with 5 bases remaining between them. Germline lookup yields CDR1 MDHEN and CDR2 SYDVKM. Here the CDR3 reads CASSLGWNTGELFF. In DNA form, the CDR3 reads TGTGCCAGCAGTTTAGGGTGGAACACCGGGGAGCTGTTTTTT.

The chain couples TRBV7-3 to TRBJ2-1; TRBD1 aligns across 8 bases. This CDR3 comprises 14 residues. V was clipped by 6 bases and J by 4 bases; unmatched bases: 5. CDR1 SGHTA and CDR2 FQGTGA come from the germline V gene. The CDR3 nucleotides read TGTGCCAGCAGTGGTCAGGGGGCTTACAATGAGCAGTTCTTC. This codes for CASSGQGAYNEQFF. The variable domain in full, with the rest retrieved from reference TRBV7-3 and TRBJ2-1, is GAGVSQTPSNKVTEKGKYVELRCDPISGHTALYWYRQSLGQGPEFLIYFQGTGAADDSGLPNDRFFAVRPEGSVSTLKIQRTERGDSAVYLCASSGQGAYNEQFFGPGTRLTVL.

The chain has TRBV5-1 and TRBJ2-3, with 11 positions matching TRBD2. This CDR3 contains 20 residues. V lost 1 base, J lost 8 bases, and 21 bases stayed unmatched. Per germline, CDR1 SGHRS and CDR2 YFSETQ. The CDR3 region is CASSLLGLTSGMPQQGTQYF. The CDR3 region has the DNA TGCGCCAGCAGCTTGTTGGGTTTGACTAGCGGGATGCCCCAACAGGGTACGCAGTATTTT.

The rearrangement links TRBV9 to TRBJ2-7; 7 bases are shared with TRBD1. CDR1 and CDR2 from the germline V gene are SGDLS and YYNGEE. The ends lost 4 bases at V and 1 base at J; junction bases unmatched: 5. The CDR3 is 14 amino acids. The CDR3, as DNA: TGTGCCAGCAGCAGAACAGGGGTATCCTACGAGCAGTACTTC. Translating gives CASSRTGVSYEQYF.

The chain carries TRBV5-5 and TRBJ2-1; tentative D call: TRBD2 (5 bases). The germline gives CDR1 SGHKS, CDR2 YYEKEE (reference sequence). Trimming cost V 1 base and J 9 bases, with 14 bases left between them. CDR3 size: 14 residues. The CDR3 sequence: CASSLLVERFEQFF. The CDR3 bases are TGTGCCAGCAGCTTGCTGGTCGAGCGGTTTGAGCAGTTCTTC.

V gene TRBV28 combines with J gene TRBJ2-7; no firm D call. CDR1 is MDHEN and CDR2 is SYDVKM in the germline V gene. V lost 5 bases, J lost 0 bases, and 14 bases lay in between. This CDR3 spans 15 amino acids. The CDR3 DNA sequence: TGTGCCAGCAGTCCCGCCGGATTTTCCTCCTACGAGCAGTACTTC. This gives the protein CASSPAGFSSYEQYF.

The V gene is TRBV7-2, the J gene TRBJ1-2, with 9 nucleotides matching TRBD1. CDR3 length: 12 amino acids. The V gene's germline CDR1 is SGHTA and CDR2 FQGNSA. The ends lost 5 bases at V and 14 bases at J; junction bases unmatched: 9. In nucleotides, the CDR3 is TGTGCCAGCAGCCCCCAGACAGGGGGAAAAACCTTC. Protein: CASSPQTGGKTF.

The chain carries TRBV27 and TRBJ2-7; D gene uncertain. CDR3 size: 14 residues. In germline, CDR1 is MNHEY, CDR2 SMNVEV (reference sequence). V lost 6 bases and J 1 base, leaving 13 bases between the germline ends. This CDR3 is CASRSVQASYEQYF. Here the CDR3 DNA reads TGTGCCAGCAGGTCGGTGCAGGCTTCCTACGAGCAGTACTTC.

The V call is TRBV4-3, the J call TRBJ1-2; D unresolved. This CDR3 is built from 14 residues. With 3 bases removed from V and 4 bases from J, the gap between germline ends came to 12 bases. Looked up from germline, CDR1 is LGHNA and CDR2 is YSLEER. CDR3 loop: CASSHAPEVYGYTF. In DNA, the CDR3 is TGCGCCAGCAGCCATGCGCCGGAAGTCTATGGCTACACCTTC.

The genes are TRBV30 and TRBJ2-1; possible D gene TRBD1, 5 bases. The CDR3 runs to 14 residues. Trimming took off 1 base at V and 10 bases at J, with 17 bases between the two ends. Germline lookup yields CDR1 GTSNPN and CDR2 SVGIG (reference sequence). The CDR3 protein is CAWSEGRAEEEQFF. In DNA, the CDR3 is TGTGCCTGGAGTGAGGGCAGGGCAGAGGAGGAGCAGTTCTTC.

The CDR3 sequence is CAISDLVKVTYEQYF. CDR3 in DNA: TGTGCCATCAGTGATCTCGTCAAGGTCACCTACGAGCAGTACTTC. The chain uses TRBV10-3 and TRBJ2-7; D gene ambiguous. The CDR3 totals 15 residues. Germline V gene lookup returns CDR1 ENHRY and CDR2 SYGVKD. Trimming took 3 bases from V and 2 from J, leaving 14 bases between them.

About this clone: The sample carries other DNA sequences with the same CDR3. CDR3: CASSDSYEQYF. DNA of the CDR3: TGCGCCAGCTCGGACTCCTACGAGCAGTACTTC. The V and J genes are TRBV5-1 and TRBJ2-7; D is unclear. CDR3 size: 11 residues. Germline V gene lookup returns CDR1 SGHRS and CDR2 YFSETQ. V was shortened by 7 bases and J by 0 bases, with 5 bases between the two germline ends.

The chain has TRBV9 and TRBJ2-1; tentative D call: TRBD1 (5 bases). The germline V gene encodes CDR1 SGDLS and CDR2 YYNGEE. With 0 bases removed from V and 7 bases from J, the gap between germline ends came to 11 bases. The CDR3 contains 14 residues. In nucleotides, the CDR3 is TGTGCCAGCAGCGTAGCTTCAGGGTGGAATGAGCAGTTCTTC. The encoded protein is CASSVASGWNEQFF.

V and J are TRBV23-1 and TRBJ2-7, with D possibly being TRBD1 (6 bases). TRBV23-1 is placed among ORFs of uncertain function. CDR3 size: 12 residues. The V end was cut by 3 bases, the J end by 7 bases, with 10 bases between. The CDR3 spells CASSHSQGEQYF. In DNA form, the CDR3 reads TGCGCCAGCAGTCACTCCCAGGGGGAGCAGTACTTC.

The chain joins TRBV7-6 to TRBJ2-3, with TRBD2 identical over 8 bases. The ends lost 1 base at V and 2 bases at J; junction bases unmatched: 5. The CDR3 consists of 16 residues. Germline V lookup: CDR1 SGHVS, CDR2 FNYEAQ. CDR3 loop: CASSLDPGGVTDTQYF. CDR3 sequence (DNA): TGTGCCAGCAGCTTAGATCCGGGAGGGGTCACAGATACGCAGTATTTT.

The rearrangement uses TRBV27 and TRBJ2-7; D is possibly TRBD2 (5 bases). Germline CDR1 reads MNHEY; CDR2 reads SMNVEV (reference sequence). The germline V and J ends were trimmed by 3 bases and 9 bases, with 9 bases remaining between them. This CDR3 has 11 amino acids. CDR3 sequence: CASSLGSTQYF. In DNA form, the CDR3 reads TGTGCCAGCAGTTTGGGGAGTACGCAGTACTTC.

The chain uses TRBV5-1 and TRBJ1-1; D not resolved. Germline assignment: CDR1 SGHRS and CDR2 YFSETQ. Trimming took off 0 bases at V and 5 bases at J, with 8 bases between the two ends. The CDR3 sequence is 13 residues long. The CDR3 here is CASSLDATTEAFF. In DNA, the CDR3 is TGCGCCAGCAGCTTGGACGCTACGACTGAAGCTTTCTTT.